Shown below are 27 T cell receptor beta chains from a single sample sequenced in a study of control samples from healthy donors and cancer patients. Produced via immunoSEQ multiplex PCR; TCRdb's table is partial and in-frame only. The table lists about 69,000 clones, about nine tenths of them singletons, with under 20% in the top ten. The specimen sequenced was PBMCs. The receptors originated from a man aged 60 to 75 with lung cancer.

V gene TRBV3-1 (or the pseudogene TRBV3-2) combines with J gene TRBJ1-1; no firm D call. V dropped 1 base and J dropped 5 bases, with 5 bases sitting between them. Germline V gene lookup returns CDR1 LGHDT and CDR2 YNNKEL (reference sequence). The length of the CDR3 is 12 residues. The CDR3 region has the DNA TGTGCCAGCAGCCAAGCGGGGACTGAAGCTTTCTTT. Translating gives CASSQAGTEAFF.

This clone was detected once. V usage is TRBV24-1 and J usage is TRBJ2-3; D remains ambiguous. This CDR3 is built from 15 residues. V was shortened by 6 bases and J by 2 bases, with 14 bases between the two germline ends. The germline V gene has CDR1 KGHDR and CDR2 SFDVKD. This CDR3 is CATSNSLKSTDTQYF. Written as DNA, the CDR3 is TGTGCCACCAGTAATAGCCTGAAGTCCACAGATACGCAGTATTTT.

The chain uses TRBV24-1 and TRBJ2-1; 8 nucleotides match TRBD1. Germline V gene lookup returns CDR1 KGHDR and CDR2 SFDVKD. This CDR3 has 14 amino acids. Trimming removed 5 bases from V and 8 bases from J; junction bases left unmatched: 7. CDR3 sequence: CATSATGARDEQFF. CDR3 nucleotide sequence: TGTGCCACCAGTGCGACAGGGGCTAGGGATGAGCAGTTCTTC.

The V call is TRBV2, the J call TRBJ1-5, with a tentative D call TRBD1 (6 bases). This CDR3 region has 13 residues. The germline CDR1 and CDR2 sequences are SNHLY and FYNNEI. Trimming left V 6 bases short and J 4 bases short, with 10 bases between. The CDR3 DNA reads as TGTGCCAGCAGAGGACAGCCAAATCAGCCCCAGCATTTT. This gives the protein CASRGQPNQPQHF.

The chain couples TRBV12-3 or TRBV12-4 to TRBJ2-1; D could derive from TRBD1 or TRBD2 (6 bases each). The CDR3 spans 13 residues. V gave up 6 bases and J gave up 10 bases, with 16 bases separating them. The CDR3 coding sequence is TGTGCCAGCAGCAAGGGGGGCCGCCAGGAGCAGTTCTTC. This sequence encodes CASSKGGRQEQFF.

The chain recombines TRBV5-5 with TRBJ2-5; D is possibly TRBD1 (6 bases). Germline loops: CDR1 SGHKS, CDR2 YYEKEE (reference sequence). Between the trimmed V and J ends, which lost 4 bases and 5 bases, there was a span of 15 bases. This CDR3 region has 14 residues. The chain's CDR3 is CASSTEDSKETQYF. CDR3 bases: TGTGCCAGCAGCACAGAGGACAGCAAGGAGACCCAGTACTTC.

CDR3 nucleotides: TGTGCCAGCAAGGGGCAAAACGTGGACACCGGGGAGCTGTTTTTT. Amino acid sequence: CASKGQNVDTGELFF. The genes are TRBV2 and TRBJ2-2; possibly TRBD1 for D (5 bases). Germline loops: CDR1 SNHLY, CDR2 FYNNEI. V shed 7 bases and J shed 3 bases, with 15 bases lying between them. CDR3 size: 15 residues.

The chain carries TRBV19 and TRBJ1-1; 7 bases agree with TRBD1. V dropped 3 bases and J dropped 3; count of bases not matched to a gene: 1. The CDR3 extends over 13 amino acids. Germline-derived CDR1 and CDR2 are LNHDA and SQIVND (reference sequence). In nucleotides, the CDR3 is TGTGCCAGTAGTATCACAGGGGACACTGAAGCTTTCTTT. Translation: CASSITGDTEAFF. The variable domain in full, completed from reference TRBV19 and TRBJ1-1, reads DGGITQSPKYLFRKEGQNVTLSCEQNLNHDAMYWYRQDPGQGLRLIYYSQIVNDFQKGDIAEGYSVSREKKESFPLTVTSAQKNPTAFYLCASSITGDTEAFFGQGTRLTVV.

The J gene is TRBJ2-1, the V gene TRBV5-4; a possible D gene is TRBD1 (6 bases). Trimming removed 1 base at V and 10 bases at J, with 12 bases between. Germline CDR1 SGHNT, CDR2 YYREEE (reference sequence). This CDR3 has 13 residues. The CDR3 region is CASSLSQGWEQFF. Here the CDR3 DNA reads TGTGCCAGCAGCTTGAGTCAGGGGTGGGAGCAGTTCTTC.

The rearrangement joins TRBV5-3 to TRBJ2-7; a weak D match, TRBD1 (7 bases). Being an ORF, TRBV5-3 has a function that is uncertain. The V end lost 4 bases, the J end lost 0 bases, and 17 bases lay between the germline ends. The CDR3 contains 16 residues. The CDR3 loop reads CARSVGRQGGSYEQYV. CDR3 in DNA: TGTGCCAGAAGCGTGGGTAGACAGGGAGGCTCCTACGAGCAGTACGTC.

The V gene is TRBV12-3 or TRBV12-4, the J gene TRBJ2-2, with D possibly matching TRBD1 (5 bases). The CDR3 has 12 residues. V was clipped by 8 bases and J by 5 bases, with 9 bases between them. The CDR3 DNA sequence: TGTGCCAGCGAGAAGGGGACCGGGGAGCTGTTTTTT. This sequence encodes CASEKGTGELFF.

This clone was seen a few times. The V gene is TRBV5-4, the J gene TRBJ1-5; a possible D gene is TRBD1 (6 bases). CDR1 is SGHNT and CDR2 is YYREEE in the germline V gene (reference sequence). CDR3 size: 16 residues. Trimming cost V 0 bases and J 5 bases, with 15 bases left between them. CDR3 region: CASSLDGGRGDQPQHF. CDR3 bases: TGTGCCAGCAGCTTGGACGGGGGCCGCGGCGATCAGCCCCAGCATTTT.

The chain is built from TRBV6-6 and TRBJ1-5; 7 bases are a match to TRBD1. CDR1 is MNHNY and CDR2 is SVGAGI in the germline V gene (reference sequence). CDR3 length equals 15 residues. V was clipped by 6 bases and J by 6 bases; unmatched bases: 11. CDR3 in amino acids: CASSDRGGPGQPQHF. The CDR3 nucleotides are TGTGCCAGCAGCGACAGAGGGGGCCCTGGTCAGCCCCAGCATTTT.

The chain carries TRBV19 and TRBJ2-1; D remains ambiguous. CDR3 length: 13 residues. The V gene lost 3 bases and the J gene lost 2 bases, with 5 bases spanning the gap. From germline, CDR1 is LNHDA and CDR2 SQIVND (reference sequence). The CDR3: CASSIGPYNEQFF. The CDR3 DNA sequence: TGTGCCAGTAGTATCGGTCCCTACAATGAGCAGTTCTTC.

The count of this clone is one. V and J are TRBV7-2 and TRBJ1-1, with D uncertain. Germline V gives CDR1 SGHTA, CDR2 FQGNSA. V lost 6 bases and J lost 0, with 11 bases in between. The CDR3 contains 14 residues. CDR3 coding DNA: TGTGCCAGCAGACGACAATCCATGAACACTGAAGCTTTCTTT. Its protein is CASRRQSMNTEAFF.

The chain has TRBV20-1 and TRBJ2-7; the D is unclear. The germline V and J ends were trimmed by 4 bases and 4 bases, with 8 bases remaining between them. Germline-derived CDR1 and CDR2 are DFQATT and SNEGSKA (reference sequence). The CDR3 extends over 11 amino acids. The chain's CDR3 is CSAKKGYEQYF. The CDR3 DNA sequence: TGCAGTGCTAAGAAGGGTTACGAGCAGTACTTC.

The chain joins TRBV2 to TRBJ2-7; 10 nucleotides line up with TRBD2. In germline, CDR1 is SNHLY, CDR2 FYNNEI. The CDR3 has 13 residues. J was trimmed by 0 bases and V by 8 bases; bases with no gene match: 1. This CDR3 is CASERGGSYEQYF. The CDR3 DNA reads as TGTGCCAGCGAGCGGGGGGGCTCCTACGAGCAGTACTTC.

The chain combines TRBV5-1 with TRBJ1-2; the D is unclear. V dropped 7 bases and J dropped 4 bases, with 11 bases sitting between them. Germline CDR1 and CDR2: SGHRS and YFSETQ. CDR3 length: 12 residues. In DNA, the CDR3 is TGCGCCAGCGGATACAACACCTATGGCTACACCTTC. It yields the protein CASGYNTYGYTF. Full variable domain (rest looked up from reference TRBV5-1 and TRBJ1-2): KAGVTQTPRYLIKTRGQQVTLSCSPISGHRSVSWYQQTPGQGLQFLFEYFSETQRNKGNFPGRFSGRQFSNSRSEMNVSTLELGDSALYLCASGYNTYGYTFGSGTRLTVV.

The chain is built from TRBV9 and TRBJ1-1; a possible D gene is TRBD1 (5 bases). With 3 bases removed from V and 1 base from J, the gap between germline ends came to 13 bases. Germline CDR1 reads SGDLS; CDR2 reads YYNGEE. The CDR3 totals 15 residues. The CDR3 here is CASSEYQGENTEAFF. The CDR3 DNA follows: TGTGCCAGCAGCGAGTATCAGGGCGAGAACACTGAAGCTTTCTTT.

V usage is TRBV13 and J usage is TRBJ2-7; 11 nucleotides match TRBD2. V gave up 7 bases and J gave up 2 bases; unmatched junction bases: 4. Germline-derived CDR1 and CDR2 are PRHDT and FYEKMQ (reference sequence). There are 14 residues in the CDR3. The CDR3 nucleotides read TGTGCCAGCACCGTAGCGGGGGGGGCCTACGAGCAGTACGTC. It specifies CASTVAGGAYEQYV.

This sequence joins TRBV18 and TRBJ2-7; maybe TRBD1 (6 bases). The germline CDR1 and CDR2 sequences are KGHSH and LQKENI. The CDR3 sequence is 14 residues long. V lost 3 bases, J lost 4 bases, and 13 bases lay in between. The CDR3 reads CASSPRGQQYEQYV. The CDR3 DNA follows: TGTGCCAGCTCACCTCGTGGACAGCAGTACGAGCAGTACGTC.

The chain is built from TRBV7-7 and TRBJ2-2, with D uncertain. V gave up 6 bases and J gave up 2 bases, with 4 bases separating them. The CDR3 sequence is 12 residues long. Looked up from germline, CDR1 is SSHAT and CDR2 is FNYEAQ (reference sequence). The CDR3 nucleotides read TGTGCCAGCAGAGCAAACACCGGGGAGCTGTTTTTT. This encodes CASRANTGELFF.

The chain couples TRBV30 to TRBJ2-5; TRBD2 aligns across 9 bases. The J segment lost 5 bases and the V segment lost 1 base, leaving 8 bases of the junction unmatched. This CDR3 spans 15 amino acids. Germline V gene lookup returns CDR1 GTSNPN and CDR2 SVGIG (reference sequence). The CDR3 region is CAWSGAGGAWETQYF. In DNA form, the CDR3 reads TGTGCCTGGAGTGGAGCGGGGGGCGCGTGGGAGACCCAGTACTTC. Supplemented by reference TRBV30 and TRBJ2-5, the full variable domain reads SQTIHQWPATLVQPVGSPLSLECTVEGTSNPNLYWYRQAAGRGLQLLFYSVGIGQISSEVPQNLSASRPQDRQFILSSKKLLLSDSGFYLCAWSGAGGAWETQYFGPGTRLLVL.

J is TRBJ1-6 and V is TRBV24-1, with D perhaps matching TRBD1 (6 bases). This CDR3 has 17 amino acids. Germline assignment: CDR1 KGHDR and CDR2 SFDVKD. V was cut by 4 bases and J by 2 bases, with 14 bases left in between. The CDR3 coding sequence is TGTGCCACCAGTGAATACCGGGACATGGCCTATAATTCACCCCTCCACTTT. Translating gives CATSEYRDMAYNSPLHF.

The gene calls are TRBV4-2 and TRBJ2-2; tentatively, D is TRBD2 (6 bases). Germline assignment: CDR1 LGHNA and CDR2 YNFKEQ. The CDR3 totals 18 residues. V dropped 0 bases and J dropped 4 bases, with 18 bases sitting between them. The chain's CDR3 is CASSQEGGQRSSTGELFF. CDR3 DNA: TGTGCCAGCAGCCAAGAGGGAGGCCAAAGATCGAGCACCGGGGAGCTGTTTTTT.

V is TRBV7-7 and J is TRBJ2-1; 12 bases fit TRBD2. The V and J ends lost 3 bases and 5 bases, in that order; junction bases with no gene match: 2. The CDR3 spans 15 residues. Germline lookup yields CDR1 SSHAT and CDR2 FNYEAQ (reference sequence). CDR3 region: CASSFGLAGNNEQFF. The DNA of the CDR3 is TGTGCCAGCAGCTTCGGACTAGCGGGAAACAATGAGCAGTTCTTC.

CDR3 sequence: CASSKEVNTEAFF. The CDR3, as DNA: TGTGCCAGCAGTAAGGAGGTGAACACTGAAGCTTTCTTT. The rearrangement links TRBV2 to TRBJ1-1; D is undetermined. The CDR3 totals 13 residues. Trimming removed 5 bases at V and 0 bases at J, with 7 bases between. The V gene's germline CDR1 is SNHLY and CDR2 FYNNEI. Full variable domain (missing parts from reference TRBV2 and TRBJ1-1): EPEVTQTPSHQVTQMGQEVILRCVPISNHLYFYWYRQILGQKVEFLVSFYNNEISEKSEIFDDQFSVERPDGSNFTLKIRSTKLEDSAMYFCASSKEVNTEAFFGQGTRLTVV.